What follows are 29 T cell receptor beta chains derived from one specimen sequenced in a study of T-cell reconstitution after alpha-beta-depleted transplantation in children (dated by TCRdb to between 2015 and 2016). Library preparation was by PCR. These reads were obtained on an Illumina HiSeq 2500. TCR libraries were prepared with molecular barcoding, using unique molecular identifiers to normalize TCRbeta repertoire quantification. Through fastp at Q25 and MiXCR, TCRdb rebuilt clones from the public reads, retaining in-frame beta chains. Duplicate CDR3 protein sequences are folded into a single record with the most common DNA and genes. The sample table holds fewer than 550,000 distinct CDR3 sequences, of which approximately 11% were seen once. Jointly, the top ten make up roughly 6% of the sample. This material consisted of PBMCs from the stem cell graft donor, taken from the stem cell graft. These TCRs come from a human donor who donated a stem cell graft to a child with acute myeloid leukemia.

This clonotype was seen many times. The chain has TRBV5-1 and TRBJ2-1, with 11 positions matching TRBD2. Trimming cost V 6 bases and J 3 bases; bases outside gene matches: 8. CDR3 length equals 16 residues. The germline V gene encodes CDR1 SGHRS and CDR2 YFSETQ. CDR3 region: CASTPDGLAGYNEQFF. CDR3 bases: TGCGCCAGCACCCCGGATGGACTAGCGGGCTACAATGAGCAGTTCTTC.

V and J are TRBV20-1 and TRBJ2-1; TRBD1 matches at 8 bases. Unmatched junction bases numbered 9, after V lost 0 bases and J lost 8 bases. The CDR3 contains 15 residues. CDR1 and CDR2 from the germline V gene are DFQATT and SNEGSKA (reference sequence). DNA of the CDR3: TGCAGTGCTAGAGAGGGACAGGCCATTTGGCATGAGCAGTTCTTC. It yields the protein CSAREGQAIWHEQFF.

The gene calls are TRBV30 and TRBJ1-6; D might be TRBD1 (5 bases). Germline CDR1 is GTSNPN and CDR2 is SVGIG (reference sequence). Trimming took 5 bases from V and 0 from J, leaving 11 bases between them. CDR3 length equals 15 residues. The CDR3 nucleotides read TGTGCCTGGGGACACTTAGCCTCCTATAATTCACCCCTCCACTTT. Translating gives CAWGHLASYNSPLHF.

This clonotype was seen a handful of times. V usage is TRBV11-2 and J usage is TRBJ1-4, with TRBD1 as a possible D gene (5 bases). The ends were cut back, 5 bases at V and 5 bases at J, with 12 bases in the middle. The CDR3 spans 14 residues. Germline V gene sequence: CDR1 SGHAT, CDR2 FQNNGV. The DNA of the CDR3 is TGTGCCAGCAGCGAGACAGTAGGCAATGAAAAACTGTTTTTT. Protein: CASSETVGNEKLFF. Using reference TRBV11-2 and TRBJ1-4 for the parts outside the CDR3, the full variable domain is EAGVAQSPRYKIIEKRQSVAFWCNPISGHATLYWYQQILGQGPKLLIQFQNNGVVDDSQLPKDRFSAERLKGVDSTLKIQPAKLEDSAVYLCASSETVGNEKLFFGSGTQLSVL.

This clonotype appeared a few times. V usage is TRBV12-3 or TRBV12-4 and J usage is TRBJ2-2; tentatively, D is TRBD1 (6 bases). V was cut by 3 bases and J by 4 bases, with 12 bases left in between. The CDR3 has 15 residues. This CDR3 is CASSFGGSITGELFF. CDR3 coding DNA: TGTGCCAGCAGTTTTGGGGGCTCGATCACCGGGGAGCTGTTTTTT.

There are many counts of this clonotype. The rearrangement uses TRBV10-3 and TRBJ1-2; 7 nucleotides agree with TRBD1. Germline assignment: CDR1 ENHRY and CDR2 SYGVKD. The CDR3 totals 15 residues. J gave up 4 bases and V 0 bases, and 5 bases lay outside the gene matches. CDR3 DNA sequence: TGTGCCATCAGTGAGTCCCCAGGGGGGCCCTATGGCTACACCTTC. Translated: CAISESPGGPYGYTF.

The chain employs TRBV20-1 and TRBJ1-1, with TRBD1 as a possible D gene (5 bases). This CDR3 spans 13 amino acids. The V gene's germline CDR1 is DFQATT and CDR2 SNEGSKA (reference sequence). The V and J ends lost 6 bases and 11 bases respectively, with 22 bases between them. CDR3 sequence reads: CSAPGRGGSVAFF. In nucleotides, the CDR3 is TGCAGTGCCCCCGGGAGGGGAGGAAGTGTGGCTTTCTTT.

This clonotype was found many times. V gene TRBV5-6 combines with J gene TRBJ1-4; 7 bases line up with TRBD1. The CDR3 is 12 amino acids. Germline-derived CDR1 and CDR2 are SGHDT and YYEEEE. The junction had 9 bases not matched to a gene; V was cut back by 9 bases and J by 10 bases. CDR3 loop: CATNKGAGKLFF. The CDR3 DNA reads TGTGCCACCAACAAGGGGGCAGGAAAACTGTTTTTT.

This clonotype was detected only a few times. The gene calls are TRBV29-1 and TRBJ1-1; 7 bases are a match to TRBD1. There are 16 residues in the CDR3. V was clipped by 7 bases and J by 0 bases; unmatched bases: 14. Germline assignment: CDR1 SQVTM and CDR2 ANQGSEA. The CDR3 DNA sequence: TGCAGCGACATGACAGGGTTGTCCCTCTTGAACACTGAAGCTTTCTTT. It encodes CSDMTGLSLLNTEAFF.

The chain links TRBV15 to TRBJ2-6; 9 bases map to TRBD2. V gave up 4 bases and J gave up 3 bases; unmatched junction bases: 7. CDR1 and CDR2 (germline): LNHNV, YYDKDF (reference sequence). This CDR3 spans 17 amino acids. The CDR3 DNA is TGTGCCACCAGCATCATTAGCGGGAGAGATGGGGCCAACGTCCTGACTTTC. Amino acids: CATSIISGRDGANVLTF.

The CDR3 DNA is TGTGCCAGCAGTGAAAGGGGGAACGAGCAGTACGTC. Protein product: CASSERGNEQYV. The chain links TRBV6-1 to TRBJ2-7; perhaps TRBD1 as D (6 bases). This CDR3 contains 12 residues. The V end was cut by 2 bases, the J end by 5 bases, with 7 bases between. The germline V gene encodes CDR1 MNHNS and CDR2 SASEGT.

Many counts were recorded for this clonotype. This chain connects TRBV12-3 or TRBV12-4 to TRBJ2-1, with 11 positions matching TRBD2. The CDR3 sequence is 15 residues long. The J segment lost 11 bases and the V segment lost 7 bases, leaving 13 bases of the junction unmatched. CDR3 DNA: TGTGCCAGCACCGACCGAGGGCTAGCGGGGGGCCAGCAGTTCTTC. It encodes CASTDRGLAGGQQFF.

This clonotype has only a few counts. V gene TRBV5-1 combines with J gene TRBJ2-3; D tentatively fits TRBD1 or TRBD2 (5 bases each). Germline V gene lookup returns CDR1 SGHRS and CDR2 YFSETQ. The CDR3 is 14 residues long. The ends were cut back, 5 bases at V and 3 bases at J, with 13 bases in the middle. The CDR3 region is CASREGRGTDTQYF. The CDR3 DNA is TGCGCCAGCAGAGAGGGGAGAGGGACAGATACGCAGTATTTT.

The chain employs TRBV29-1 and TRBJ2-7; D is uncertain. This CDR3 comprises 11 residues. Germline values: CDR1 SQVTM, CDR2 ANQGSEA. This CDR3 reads CAAVDTYEQYF. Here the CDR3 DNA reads TGCGCAGCTGTAGACACCTACGAGCAGTACTTC.

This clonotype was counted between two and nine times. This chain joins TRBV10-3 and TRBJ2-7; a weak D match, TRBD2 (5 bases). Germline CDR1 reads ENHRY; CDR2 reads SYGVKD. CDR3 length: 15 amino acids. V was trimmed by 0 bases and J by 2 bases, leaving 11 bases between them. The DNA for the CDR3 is TGTGCCATCAGTGAGTCGATGGGAGAAGCCTACGAGCAGTACGTC. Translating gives CAISESMGEAYEQYV.

The CDR3 here is CSAPGLRGETQYF. CDR3 in DNA: TGCAGTGCTCCTGGACTTAGAGGGGAGACCCAGTACTTC. This rearrangement joins TRBV20-1 to TRBJ2-5; D possibly corresponds to TRBD2 (5 bases). The CDR3 spans 13 residues. V dropped 5 bases and J dropped 5 bases, with 15 bases sitting between them. Per germline, CDR1 DFQATT and CDR2 SNEGSKA (reference sequence).

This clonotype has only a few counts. The CDR3 region has the DNA TGCGCCAGCAGCTGGGGGGGGCAGGACAATCAGCCCCAGCATTTT. The encoded protein is CASSWGGQDNQPQHF. This sequence joins TRBV5-1 and TRBJ1-5, with D perhaps matching TRBD1 (6 bases). The CDR3 loop spans 15 amino acids. Trimming cost V 3 bases and J 3 bases, with 13 bases left between them. The germline V gene has CDR1 SGHRS and CDR2 YFSETQ.

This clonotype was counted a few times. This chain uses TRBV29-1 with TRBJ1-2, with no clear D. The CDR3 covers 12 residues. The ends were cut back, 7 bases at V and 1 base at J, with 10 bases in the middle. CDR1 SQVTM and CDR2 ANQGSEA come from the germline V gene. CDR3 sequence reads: CSAQIFNYGYTF. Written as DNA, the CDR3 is TGCAGCGCTCAAATATTTAACTATGGCTACACCTTC.

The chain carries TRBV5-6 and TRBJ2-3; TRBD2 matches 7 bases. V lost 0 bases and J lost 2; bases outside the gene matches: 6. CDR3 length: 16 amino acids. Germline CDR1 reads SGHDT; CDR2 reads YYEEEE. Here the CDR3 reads CASSLGGGTTTDTQYF. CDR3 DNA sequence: TGTGCCAGCAGCTTGGGGGGGGGGACTACCACAGATACGCAGTATTTT.

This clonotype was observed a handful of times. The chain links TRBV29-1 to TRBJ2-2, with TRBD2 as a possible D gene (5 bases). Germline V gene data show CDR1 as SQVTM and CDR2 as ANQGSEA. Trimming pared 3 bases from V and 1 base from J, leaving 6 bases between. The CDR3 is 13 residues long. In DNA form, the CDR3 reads TGCAGCGTTGAGGAGGAGAACACCGGGGAGCTGTTTTTT. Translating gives CSVEEENTGELFF.

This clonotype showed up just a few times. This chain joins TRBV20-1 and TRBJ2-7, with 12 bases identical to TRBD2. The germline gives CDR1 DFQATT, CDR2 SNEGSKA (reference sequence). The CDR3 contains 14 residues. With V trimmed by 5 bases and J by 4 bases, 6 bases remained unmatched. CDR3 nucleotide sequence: TGCAGTGCTGCCCCTAGCGGGAGGGCGTACGAGCAGTACTTC. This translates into CSAAPSGRAYEQYF.

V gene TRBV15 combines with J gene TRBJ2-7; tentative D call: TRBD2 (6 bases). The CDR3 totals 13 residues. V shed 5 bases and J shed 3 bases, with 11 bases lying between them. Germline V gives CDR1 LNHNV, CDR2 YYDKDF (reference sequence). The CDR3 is CATSAGPLYEQYF. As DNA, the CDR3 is TGTGCCACCAGCGCGGGACCCCTCTACGAGCAGTACTTC.

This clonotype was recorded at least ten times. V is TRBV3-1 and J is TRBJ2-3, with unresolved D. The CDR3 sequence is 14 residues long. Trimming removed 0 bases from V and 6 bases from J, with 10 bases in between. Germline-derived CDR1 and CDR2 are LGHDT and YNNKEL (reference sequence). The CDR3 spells CASSQDPSSDTQYF. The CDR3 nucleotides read TGTGCCAGCAGCCAAGATCCAAGTTCGGATACGCAGTATTTT.

The CDR3 here is CASSVSEETQYF. In DNA, the CDR3 is TGTGCCAGCAGCGTCTCGGAAGAGACCCAGTACTTC. The chain has TRBV9 and TRBJ2-5; D remains unclear. Germline V gives CDR1 SGDLS, CDR2 YYNGEE. The CDR3 covers 12 residues. V dropped 2 bases and J dropped 3 bases, with 5 bases sitting between them.

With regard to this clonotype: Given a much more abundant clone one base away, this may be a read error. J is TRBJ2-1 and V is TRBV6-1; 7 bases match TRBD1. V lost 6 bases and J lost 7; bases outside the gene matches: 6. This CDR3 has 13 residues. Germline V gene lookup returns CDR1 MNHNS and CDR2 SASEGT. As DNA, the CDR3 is TGTGCCAGCAGCCAGGGACAGAAGAATGAGCAGTTCTTC. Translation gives CASSQGQKNEQFF.

CDR3 residues: CASSLSGGAGELFF. CDR3 sequence (DNA): TGCGCCAGCAGCTTGTCCGGAGGGGCCGGGGAGCTGTTTTTT. The chain carries TRBV5-1 and TRBJ2-2; D is perhaps TRBD2 (6 bases). The germline CDR1 and CDR2 sequences are SGHRS and YFSETQ. CDR3 length: 14 residues. V was pared by 1 base and J by 6 bases, with 10 bases between.

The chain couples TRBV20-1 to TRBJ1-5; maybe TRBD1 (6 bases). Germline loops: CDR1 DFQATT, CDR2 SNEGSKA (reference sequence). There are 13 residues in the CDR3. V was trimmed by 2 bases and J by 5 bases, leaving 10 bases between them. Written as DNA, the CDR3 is TGCAGTGCTAGAACCTCAGGGGATCAGCCCCAGCATTTT. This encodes CSARTSGDQPQHF.

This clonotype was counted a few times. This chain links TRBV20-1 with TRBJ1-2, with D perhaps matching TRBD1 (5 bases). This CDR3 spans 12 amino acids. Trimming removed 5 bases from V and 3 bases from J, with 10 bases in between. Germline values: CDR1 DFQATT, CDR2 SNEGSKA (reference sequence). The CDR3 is CSAVQEDYGYTF. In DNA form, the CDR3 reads TGCAGTGCTGTACAGGAGGACTATGGCTACACCTTC.

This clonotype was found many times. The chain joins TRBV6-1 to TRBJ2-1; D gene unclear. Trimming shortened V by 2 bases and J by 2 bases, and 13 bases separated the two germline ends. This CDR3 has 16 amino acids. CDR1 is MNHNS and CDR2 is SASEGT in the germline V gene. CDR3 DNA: TGTGCCAGCAGTGAAACAATGACGGTCACCTACAATGAGCAGTTCTTC. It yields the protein CASSETMTVTYNEQFF.